This T cell receptor beta chain is from a study of identical twins. No donor was unhealthy or non-Caucasian. Study conclusions and caveats: Twins shared beta out-of-frame sequences in excess, but this excess was weaker.

This clonotype turned up a few times. The antigen is not known. TCRdb redid the calling of the 5' RACE reads with MiXCR, one entry per CDR3 protein. Of around 490,000 distinct CDR3 sequences in the sample, more than 20% are singletons; the top ten hold more than 0.4%. This CDR3 comprises 12 residues. Trimming took off 3 bases at V and 7 bases at J, with 9 bases between the two ends. The germline gives CDR1 SGHTA, CDR2 FQGNSA. The sample also formed part of further work on yellow fever vaccine responses in identical twins.

Sequenced sample: CD4+ T cells sorted from blood. The TCR was taken from a woman aged 18-30 years in good health. This chain joins TRBV7-2 and TRBJ1-1; D is uncertain. CDR3 in amino acids: CASSFEGYEAFF. The CDR3 DNA follows: TGTGCCAGCAGCTTTGAGGGCTATGAAGCTTTCTTT.